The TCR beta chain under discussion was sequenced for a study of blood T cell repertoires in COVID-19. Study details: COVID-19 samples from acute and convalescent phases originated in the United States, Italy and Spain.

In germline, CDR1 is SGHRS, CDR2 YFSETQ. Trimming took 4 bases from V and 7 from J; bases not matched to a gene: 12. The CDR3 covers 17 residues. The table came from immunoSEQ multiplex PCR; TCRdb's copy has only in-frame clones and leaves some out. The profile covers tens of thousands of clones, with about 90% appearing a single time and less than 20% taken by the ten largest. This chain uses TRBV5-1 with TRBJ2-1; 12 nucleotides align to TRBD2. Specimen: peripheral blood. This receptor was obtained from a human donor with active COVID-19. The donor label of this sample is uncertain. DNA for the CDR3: TGCGCCAGCAGCGTGCGACTGGGGCTAGCGGGGGGGAATGAGCAGTTCTTC. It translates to CASSVRLGLAGGNEQFF.